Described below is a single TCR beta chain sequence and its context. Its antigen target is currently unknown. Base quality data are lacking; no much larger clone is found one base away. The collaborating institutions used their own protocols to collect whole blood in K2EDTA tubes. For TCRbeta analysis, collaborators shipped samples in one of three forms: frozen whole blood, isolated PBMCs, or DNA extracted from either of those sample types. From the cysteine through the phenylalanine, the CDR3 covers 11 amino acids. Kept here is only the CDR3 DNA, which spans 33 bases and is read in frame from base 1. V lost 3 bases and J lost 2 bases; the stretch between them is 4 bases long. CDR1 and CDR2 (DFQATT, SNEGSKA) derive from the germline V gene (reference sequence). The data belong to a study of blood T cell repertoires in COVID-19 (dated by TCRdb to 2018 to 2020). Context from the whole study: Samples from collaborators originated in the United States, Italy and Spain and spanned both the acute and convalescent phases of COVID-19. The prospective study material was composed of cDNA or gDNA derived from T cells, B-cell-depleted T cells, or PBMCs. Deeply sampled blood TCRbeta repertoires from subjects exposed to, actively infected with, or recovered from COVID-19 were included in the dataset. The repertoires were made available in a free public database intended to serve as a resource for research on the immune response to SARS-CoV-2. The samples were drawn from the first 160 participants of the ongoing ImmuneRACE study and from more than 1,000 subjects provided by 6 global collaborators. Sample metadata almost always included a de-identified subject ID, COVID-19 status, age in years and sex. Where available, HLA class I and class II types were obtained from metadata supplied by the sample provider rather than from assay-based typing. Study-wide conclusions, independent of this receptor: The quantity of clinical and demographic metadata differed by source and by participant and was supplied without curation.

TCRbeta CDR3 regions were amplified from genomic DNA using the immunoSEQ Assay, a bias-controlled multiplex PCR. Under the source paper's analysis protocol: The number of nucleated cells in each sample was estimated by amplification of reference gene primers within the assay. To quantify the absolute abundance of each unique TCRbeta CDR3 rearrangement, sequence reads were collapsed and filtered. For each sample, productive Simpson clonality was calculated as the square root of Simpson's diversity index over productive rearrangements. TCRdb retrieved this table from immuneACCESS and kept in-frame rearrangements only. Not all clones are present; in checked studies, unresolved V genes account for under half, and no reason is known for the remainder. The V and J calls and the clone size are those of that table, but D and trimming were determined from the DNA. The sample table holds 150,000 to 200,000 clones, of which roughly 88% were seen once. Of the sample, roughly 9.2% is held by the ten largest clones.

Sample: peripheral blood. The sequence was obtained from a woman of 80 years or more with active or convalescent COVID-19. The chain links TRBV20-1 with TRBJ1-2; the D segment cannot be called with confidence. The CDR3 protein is CSASGNYGYTF. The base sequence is TGCAGTGCTAGCGGGAACTATGGCTACACCTTC.